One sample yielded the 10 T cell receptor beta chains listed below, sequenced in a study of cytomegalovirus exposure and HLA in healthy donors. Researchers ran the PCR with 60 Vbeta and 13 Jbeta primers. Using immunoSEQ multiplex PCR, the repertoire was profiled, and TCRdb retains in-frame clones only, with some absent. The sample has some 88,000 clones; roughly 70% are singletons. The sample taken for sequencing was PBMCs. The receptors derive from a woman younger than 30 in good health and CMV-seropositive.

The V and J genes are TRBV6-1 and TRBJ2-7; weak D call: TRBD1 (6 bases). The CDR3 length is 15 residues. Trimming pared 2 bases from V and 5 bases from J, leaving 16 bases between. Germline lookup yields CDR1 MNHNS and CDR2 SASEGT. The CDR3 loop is CASSEPRLTGNEQYF. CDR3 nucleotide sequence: TGTGCCAGCAGTGAACCCCGCTTAACAGGGAACGAGCAGTACTTC.

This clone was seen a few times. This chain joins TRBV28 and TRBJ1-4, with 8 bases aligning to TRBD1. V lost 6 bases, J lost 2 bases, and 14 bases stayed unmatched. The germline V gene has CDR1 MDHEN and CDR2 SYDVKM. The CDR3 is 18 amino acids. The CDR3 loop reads CASSQPTGGLWTNEKLFF. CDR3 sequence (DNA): TGTGCCAGCAGCCAACCTACAGGGGGTCTTTGGACTAATGAAAAACTGTTTTTT.

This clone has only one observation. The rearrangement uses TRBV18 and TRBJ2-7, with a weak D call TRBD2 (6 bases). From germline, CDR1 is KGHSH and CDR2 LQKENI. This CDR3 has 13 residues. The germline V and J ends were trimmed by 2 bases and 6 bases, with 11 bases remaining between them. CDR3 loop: CASSPGARGEQYF. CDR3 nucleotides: TGTGCCAGCTCACCAGGGGCGCGGGGCGAGCAGTACTTC.

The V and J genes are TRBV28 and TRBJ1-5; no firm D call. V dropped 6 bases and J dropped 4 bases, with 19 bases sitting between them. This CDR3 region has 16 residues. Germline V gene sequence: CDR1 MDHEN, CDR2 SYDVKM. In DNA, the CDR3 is TGTGCCAGCAGGCCTCGGGATCATCCAGCGAATCAGCCCCAGCATTTT. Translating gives CASRPRDHPANQPQHF.

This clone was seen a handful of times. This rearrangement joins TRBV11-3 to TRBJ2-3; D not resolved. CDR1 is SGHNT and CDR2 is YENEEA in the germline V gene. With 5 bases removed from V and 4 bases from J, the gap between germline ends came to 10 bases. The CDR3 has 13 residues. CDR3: CASSRNMADTQYF. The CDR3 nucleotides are TGTGCCAGCAGCAGAAACATGGCAGATACGCAGTATTTT. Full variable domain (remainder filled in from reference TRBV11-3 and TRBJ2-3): EAGVVQSPRYKIIEKKQPVAFWCNPISGHNTLYWYLQNLGQGPELLIRYENEEAVDDSQLPKDRFSAERLKGVDSTLKIQPAELGDSAVYLCASSRNMADTQYFGPGTRLTVL.

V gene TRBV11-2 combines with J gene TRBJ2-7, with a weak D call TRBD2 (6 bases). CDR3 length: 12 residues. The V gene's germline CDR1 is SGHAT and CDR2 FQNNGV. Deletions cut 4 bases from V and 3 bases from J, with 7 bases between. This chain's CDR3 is CASSSTSYEQYF. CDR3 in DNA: TGTGCCAGCAGCTCGACTAGCTACGAGCAGTACTTC.

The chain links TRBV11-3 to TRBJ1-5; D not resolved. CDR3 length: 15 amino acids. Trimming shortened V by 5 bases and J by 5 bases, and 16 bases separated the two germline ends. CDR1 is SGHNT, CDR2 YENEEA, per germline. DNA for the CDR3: TGTGCCAGCAGCAGACCAGACGGGTTTCATCAGCCCCAGCATTTT. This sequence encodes CASSRPDGFHQPQHF.

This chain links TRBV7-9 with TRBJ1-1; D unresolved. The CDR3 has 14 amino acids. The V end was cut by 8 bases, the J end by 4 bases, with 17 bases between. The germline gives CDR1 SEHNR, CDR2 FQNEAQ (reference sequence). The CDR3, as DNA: TGTGCCAGCGGCACCACGGGAGGGATCACTGAAGCTTTCTTT. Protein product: CASGTTGGITEAFF.

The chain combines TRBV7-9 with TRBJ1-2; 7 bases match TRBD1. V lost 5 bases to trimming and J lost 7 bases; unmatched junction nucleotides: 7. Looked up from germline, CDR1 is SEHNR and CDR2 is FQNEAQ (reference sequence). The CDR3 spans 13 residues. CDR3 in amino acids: CASSPTGVSGYTF. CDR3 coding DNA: TGTGCCAGCAGCCCCACAGGGGTGAGTGGCTACACCTTC.

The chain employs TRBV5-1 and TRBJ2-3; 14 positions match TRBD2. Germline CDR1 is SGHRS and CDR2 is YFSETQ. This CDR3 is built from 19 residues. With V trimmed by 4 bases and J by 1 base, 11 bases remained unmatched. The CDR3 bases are TGCGCCAGCAGCGGGGCCGGGACTAGCGGGAGAGGGGGCACAGATACGCAGTATTTT. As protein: CASSGAGTSGRGGTDTQYF.